This T cell receptor beta chain was recovered during a study of shared clonotypes between healthy human individuals. The ends lost 5 bases at V and 6 bases at J; junction bases unmatched: 15. Germline V gives CDR1 SGHTA, CDR2 FQGNSA. The CDR3 sequence is 17 residues long. A remark on this clone: Its antigen is unidentified.

A CD45RA-negative memory subset and a CD45RA+ naive subset were separated from the CD4+ cells. The table came from immunoSEQ multiplex PCR; TCRdb's copy has only in-frame clones and leaves some out. The data contain 1,400,000 or so clones, roughly 98.5% of them singletons. Overall study results and limits: Clonotype sharing among donors was expected to depend on sequencing depth.

What was sequenced was naive CD4+ T cells sorted from blood. The sample's subset: CD45RA+ positively selected. The origin of this receptor is a man in his thirties or forties in good health. The chain couples TRBV7-2 to TRBJ1-1, with 10 bases that match TRBD1. This chain's CDR3 is CASSAVGTGATRAEAFF. Written as DNA, the CDR3 is TGTGCCAGCAGCGCTGTCGGGACAGGGGCCACGCGCGCTGAAGCTTTCTTT.